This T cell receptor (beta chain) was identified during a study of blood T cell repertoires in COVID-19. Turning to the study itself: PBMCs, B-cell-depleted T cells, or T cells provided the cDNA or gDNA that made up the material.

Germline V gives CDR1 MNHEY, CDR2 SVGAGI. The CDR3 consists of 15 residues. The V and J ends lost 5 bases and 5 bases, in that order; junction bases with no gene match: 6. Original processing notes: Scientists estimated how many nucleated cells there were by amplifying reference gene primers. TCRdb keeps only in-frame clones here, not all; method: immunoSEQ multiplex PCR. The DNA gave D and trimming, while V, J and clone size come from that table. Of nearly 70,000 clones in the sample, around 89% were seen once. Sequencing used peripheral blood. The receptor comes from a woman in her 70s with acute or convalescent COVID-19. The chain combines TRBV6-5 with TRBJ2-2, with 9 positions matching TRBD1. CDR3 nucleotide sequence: TGTGCCAGCAGTACGGGACAGGGTCAGACCGGGGAGCTGTTTTTT. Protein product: CASSTGQGQTGELFF.